Listed here are 10 T cell receptor beta chains from one sample, sequenced in a study of cytomegalovirus exposure and HLA in healthy donors (dated by TCRdb to 2016 to 2017). Library preparation was by the immunoSEQ multiplex PCR assay. The multiplex PCR relied on a mix of 60 forward primers for TCR Vbeta segments and 13 reverse primers for TCR Jbeta segments. Held by TCRdb, this immuneACCESS table contains in-frame sequences only and omits some clones. Under half of the omission traces to an unresolved V gene where checked; the cause of the rest is unknown. This sample is represented by about 120,000 clones; approximately 76% of them were singletons. Together, the top ten hold roughly 30% of the sample. Sample: PBMCs. These receptors originate from a man in his 60s in good health and CMV-seropositive.

Regarding this clone: Distinct nucleotide sequences in the sample also encode this CDR3. V is TRBV5-1 and J is TRBJ2-7, with 9 nucleotides matching TRBD2. V shed 0 bases, J shed 0 bases, and the junction held 1 base outside the gene matches. Germline-derived CDR1 and CDR2 are SGHRS and YFSETQ. The length of the CDR3 is 15 residues. The CDR3 protein is CASSLASGASYEQYF. In DNA, the CDR3 is TGCGCCAGCAGCTTGGCTAGCGGGGCCTCCTACGAGCAGTACTTC. Supplemented by reference TRBV5-1 and TRBJ2-7, the full variable domain reads KAGVTQTPRYLIKTRGQQVTLSCSPISGHRSVSWYQQTPGQGLQFLFEYFSETQRNKGNFPGRFSGRQFSNSRSEMNVSTLELGDSALYLCASSLASGASYEQYFGPGTRLTVT.

This chain links TRBV6-5 with TRBJ1-5; D gene uncertain. The CDR3 length is 14 residues. Per germline, CDR1 MNHEY and CDR2 SVGAGI. The ends were cut back, 0 bases at V and 6 bases at J, with 9 bases in the middle. CDR3 protein: CASSYSSLRQPQHF. CDR3 coding DNA: TGTGCCAGCAGTTACTCGAGCTTGCGTCAGCCCCAGCATTTT.

The sample holds one count of this clone. This chain connects TRBV28 to TRBJ1-1, with no clear D. Germline CDR1 is MDHEN and CDR2 is SYDVKM. The CDR3 is 15 residues long. The V and J ends lost 5 bases and 0 bases respectively, with 13 bases between them. The CDR3 is CASSPRGGVNTEAFF. CDR3 DNA sequence: TGTGCCAGCAGTCCCCGTGGAGGAGTGAACACTGAAGCTTTCTTT.

Comments on this clone: This specimen includes other DNA sequences encoding the same CDR3. The rearrangement joins TRBV2 to TRBJ2-1, with 8 positions matching TRBD1. The trim removed 3 bases at V and 4 bases at J, leaving 5 bases unmatched. Germline CDR1 is SNHLY and CDR2 is FYNNEI. This CDR3 is built from 15 residues. CDR3 loop: CASSDPRGQYNEQFF. The DNA for the CDR3 is TGTGCCAGCAGTGACCCCAGGGGGCAATACAATGAGCAGTTCTTC.

In this sample, this clone turned up a few times. The rearrangement links TRBV29-1 to TRBJ1-3, with 7 bases identical to TRBD1. Germline V gives CDR1 SQVTM, CDR2 ANQGSEA. The V segment lost 7 bases and the J segment 0 bases; nucleotides outside the gene matches: 3. The CDR3 consists of 13 residues. The CDR3 protein is CSAGQVSGNTIYF. The CDR3, as DNA: TGCAGCGCCGGACAGGTCTCTGGAAACACCATATATTTT.

This chain joins TRBV10-3 and TRBJ1-3, with TRBD1 identical over 9 bases. Germline values: CDR1 ENHRY, CDR2 SYGVKD. The CDR3 has 17 amino acids. V trimming: 10 bases; J trimming: 0 bases; junction bases outside the gene matches: 13. CDR3 in amino acids: CATWTGDTPFSGNTIYF. The CDR3 coding sequence is TGTGCCACCTGGACAGGGGACACTCCTTTCTCTGGAAACACCATATATTTT.

The chain uses TRBV2 and TRBJ1-5; D perhaps matches TRBD1 (6 bases). The CDR3 is made up of 15 amino acids. The germline V gene encodes CDR1 SNHLY and CDR2 FYNNEI. Trimming took off 1 base at V and 3 bases at J, with 10 bases between the two ends. CDR3 DNA: TGTGCCAGCAGTGAAGGAGGACAGTTCAATCAGCCCCAGCATTTT. Protein: CASSEGGQFNQPQHF.

Here the CDR3 reads CASSERTGAAYEQYF. The CDR3 DNA reads TGTGCCAGCAGTGAACGAACAGGGGCCGCCTACGAGCAGTACTTC. J is TRBJ2-7 and V is TRBV6-1; TRBD1 matches 7 bases. Germline V gene lookup returns CDR1 MNHNS and CDR2 SASEGT. The CDR3 runs to 15 residues. With 2 bases clipped from V and 2 bases from J, the junction kept 6 bases outside the gene matches.

The CDR3 nucleotides read TGTGCCAGCTCCCTCGGGACTAGCGGACATCGGGAGCAGTTCTTC. Translating it yields CASSLGTSGHREQFF. The chain has TRBV28 and TRBJ2-1; TRBD2 matches 11 bases. The CDR3 spans 15 residues. Germline V gives CDR1 MDHEN, CDR2 SYDVKM. After removal of 8 bases from V and 10 bases from J, the junction contained 13 bases not matched to a gene.

The J gene is TRBJ2-7, the V gene TRBV4-2, with 7 bases lining up with TRBD2. Per germline, CDR1 LGHNA and CDR2 YNFKEQ. After removal of 0 bases from V and 4 bases from J, the junction contained 6 bases not matched to a gene. The CDR3 contains 15 residues. The CDR3 loop reads CASSQEGGPDYEQYF. DNA for the CDR3: TGTGCCAGCAGCCAAGAGGGAGGGCCGGATTACGAGCAGTACTTC.